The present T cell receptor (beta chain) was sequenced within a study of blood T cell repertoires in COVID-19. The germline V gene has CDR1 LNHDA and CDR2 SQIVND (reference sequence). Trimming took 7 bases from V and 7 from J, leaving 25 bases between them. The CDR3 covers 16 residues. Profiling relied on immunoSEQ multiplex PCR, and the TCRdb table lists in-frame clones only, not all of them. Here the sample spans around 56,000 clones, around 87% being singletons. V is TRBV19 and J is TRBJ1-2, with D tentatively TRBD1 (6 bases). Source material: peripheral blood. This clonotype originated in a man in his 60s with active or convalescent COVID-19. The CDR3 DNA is TGTGCCAGTACCCCAAGCCACTCGACAGGCGGGTCTGGCTACACCTTC. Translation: CASTPSHSTGGSGYTF.